This T cell receptor beta chain was identified in a study of CD8 T cells in Susac syndrome. RNA totalling roughly 0.5 to 1 ug underwent reverse transcription with random hexamers. TCRdb reprocessed the immunoSEQ multiplex PCR reads with MiXCR, giving one entry per CDR3 protein. The sample has roughly 200,000 distinct CDR3 sequences, 85% to 95% seen once. Sequencing of TCR beta drew on CD8+ and CD4+ T cells from blood. Germline V CDR1 and CDR2: SGHTA, FQGNSA. V was pared by 1 base and J by 5 bases, with 14 bases between. There are 16 residues in the CDR3. Sequenced: CD4+ T cells from PBMCs. The chain joins TRBV7-2 to TRBJ2-2, with D perhaps TRBD1 (5 bases). The receptor was isolated from a human donor with Susac syndrome. DNA for the CDR3: TGTGCCAGCAGCTTAGGTTCCCCAGGGCGTACCGGGGAGCTGTTTTTT. It codes for CASSLGSPGRTGELFF.